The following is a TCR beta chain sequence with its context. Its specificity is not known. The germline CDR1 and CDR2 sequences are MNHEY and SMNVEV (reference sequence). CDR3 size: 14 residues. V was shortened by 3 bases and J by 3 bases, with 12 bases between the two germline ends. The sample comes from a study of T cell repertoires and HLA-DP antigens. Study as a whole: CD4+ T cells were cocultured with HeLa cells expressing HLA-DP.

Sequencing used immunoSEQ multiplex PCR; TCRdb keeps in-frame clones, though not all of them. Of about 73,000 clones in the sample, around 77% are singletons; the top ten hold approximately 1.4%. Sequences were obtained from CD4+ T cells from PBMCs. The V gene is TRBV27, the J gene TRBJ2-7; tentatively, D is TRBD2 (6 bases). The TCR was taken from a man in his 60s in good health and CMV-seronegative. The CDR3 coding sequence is TGTGCCAGCAGTTTGGAGGGACCCCTCTACGAGCAGTACTTC. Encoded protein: CASSLEGPLYEQYF.